These 29 T cell receptor beta chains were all obtained from the same sample, sequenced in a study of blood T cell repertoires in COVID-19. Here immunoSEQ multiplex PCR was the method, and the copy in TCRdb shows in-frame clones only, minus some. This sample has 35,000 to 45,000 clones, with over 75% found just once. The sample was peripheral blood. Receptors were obtained from a human donor in a cohort sampled during active COVID-19.

This clone was detected only a few times. This chain uses TRBV6-5 with TRBJ1-1, with TRBD1 matching over 8 bases. Germline CDR1 and CDR2: MNHEY and SVGAGI. The CDR3 spans 15 residues. V lost 0 bases to trimming and J lost 0 bases; unmatched junction nucleotides: 0. The CDR3 region is CASSYSGQVNTEAFF. The CDR3 DNA is TGTGCCAGCAGTTACTCGGGACAGGTGAACACTGAAGCTTTCTTT.

V gene TRBV30 combines with J gene TRBJ1-2; maybe TRBD1 (6 bases). Germline loops: CDR1 GTSNPN, CDR2 SVGIG (reference sequence). The CDR3 covers 15 residues. Trimming pared 3 bases from V and 2 bases from J, leaving 16 bases between. CDR3 bases: TGTGCCTGGAGGCTATGGGGGCGATCCAACTATGGCTACACCTTC. Residues: CAWRLWGRSNYGYTF.

The chain couples TRBV6-5 to TRBJ1-4, with D possibly being TRBD1 (6 bases). The CDR3 is 14 residues long. V was cut by 7 bases and J by 4 bases, with 13 bases left in between. Germline V CDR1 and CDR2: MNHEY, SVGAGI. The CDR3 region is CASTTGQNNEKLFF. The CDR3 DNA sequence: TGTGCCAGCACCACCGGACAGAATAATGAAAAACTGTTTTTT.

V is TRBV7-9 and J is TRBJ2-7, with a weak D call TRBD2 (5 bases). Per germline, CDR1 SEHNR and CDR2 FQNEAQ (reference sequence). V was shortened by 1 base and J by 3 bases, with 13 bases between the two germline ends. CDR3 length equals 15 residues. The CDR3 here is CASSLDGGSDYEQYF. The CDR3 DNA follows: TGTGCCAGCAGCTTAGATGGCGGTAGCGACTACGAGCAGTACTTC.

A single count supports this clone. V and J are TRBV6-2 or TRBV6-3 and TRBJ2-1; D possibly corresponds to TRBD1 (6 bases). CDR1 is MNHEY and CDR2 is SVGEGT in the germline V gene. The V end lost 5 bases, the J end lost 2 bases, and 10 bases lay between the germline ends. This CDR3 is built from 14 residues. The CDR3 sequence is CASSTGLTYNEQFF. DNA of the CDR3: TGTGCCAGCAGTACAGGGTTAACCTACAATGAGCAGTTCTTC.

The chain links TRBV6-1 to TRBJ1-1; D remains unclear. The germline V and J ends were trimmed by 2 bases and 0 bases, with 4 bases remaining between them. Looked up from germline, CDR1 is MNHNS and CDR2 is SASEGT. The CDR3 spans 13 residues. The CDR3 DNA follows: TGTGCCAGCAGTGAAACGGTGAACACTGAAGCTTTCTTT. Amino acids: CASSETVNTEAFF.

The J gene is TRBJ2-6, the V gene TRBV10-3; a possible D gene is TRBD2 (5 bases). Germline lookup yields CDR1 ENHRY and CDR2 SYGVKD. The CDR3 is 15 residues long. Trimming removed 3 bases from V and 0 bases from J, with 6 bases in between. CDR3 DNA: TGTGCCATCAGTGACGGGATCTCTGGGGCCAACGTCCTGACTTTC. This sequence encodes CAISDGISGANVLTF.

CDR3 loop: CASSFYRDRVDEQYF. The CDR3 DNA sequence: TGTGCCAGCAGTTTTTACCGGGACAGGGTCGACGAGCAGTACTTC. This chain uses TRBV6-5 with TRBJ2-7, with TRBD1 matching 9 bases. The J segment lost 5 bases and the V segment lost 4 bases, leaving 9 bases of the junction unmatched. This CDR3 comprises 15 residues. The V gene's germline CDR1 is MNHEY and CDR2 SVGAGI.

The rearrangement joins TRBV10-3 to TRBJ2-1; D might be TRBD2 (5 bases). Germline V gene data show CDR1 as ENHRY and CDR2 as SYGVKD. CDR3 size: 13 residues. The V end was cut by 8 bases, the J end by 8 bases, with 16 bases between. DNA of the CDR3: TGTGCCATCCGGGCCGTTGGAGGCGATGAGCAGTTCTTC. Encoded protein: CAIRAVGGDEQFF.

The V and J genes are TRBV3-1 (or the pseudogene TRBV3-2) and TRBJ2-2, with TRBD1 matching 7 bases. Germline CDR1 reads LGHDT; CDR2 reads YNNKEL (reference sequence). The CDR3 contains 15 residues. V lost 6 bases, J lost 6 bases, and 10 bases stayed unmatched. CDR3 sequence (DNA): TGTGCCAGCAGGACGGGACAGTCTGACGCCGGGGAGCTGTTTTTT. Protein: CASRTGQSDAGELFF.

The chain uses TRBV7-9 and TRBJ2-3; the match to TRBD1 covers 10 bases. CDR1 and CDR2 (germline): SEHNR, FQNEAQ (reference sequence). V was clipped by 6 bases and J by 10 bases; unmatched bases: 4. The CDR3 runs to 12 residues. This CDR3 is CASRDGQGAQYF. The DNA of the CDR3 is TGTGCCAGCAGAGACGGACAGGGGGCGCAGTATTTT.

This clone occurred a few times. The V gene is TRBV4-2, the J gene TRBJ2-1, with TRBD2 identical over 14 bases. This CDR3 is built from 16 residues. CDR1 LGHNA and CDR2 YNFKEQ come from the germline V gene. V was clipped by 1 base and J by 8 bases; unmatched bases: 4. The CDR3 sequence is CASSQGGLAGEDEQFF. The DNA of the CDR3 is TGTGCCAGCAGCCAAGGGGGACTAGCGGGAGAGGATGAGCAGTTCTTC.

V and J are TRBV28 and TRBJ2-7, with 10 bases lining up with TRBD2. V lost 1 base and J lost 3; bases outside the gene matches: 3. The germline V gene has CDR1 MDHEN and CDR2 SYDVKM. This CDR3 is 15 amino acids long. CDR3 residues: CASSLSASGSYEQYF. The CDR3 DNA sequence: TGTGCCAGCAGTTTATCGGCTAGCGGGAGCTACGAGCAGTACTTC.

This sequence joins TRBV11-2 and TRBJ1-1, with no clear D. Germline assignment: CDR1 SGHAT and CDR2 FQNNGV. The CDR3 length is 15 residues. V lost 3 bases to trimming and J lost 0 bases, with 11 bases between them. The DNA of the CDR3 is TGTGCCAGCAGCTTTTCAGGCCAGCTGAACACTGAAGCTTTCTTT. Its protein product is CASSFSGQLNTEAFF.

V and J are TRBV5-1 and TRBJ1-4, with 8 bases matching TRBD1. The CDR3 is made up of 13 amino acids. The V gene's germline CDR1 is SGHRS and CDR2 YFSETQ. Trimming at V came to 5 bases and at J to 7 bases, leaving 4 bases not matched to a gene. The CDR3 nucleotides are TGCGCCAGCAGGTCAGGACAGGGTGAAAAACTGTTTTTT. It yields the protein CASRSGQGEKLFF. Drawing the rest from reference TRBV5-1 and TRBJ1-4, the complete variable domain is KAGVTQTPRYLIKTRGQQVTLSCSPISGHRSVSWYQQTPGQGLQFLFEYFSETQRNKGNFPGRFSGRQFSNSRSEMNVSTLELGDSALYLCASRSGQGEKLFFGSGTQLSVL.

V usage is TRBV11-2 and J usage is TRBJ1-1; possible D gene TRBD1, 6 bases. Germline V gene sequence: CDR1 SGHAT, CDR2 FQNNGV. Trimming took off 3 bases at V and 5 bases at J, with 10 bases between the two ends. The CDR3 sequence is 13 residues long. The CDR3 nucleotides are TGTGCCAGCAGCTTTACAGGGCGGACTGAAGCTTTCTTT. Its translation: CASSFTGRTEAFF. Complete variable domain (other parts from reference TRBV11-2 and TRBJ1-1): EAGVAQSPRYKIIEKRQSVAFWCNPISGHATLYWYQQILGQGPKLLIQFQNNGVVDDSQLPKDRFSAERLKGVDSTLKIQPAKLEDSAVYLCASSFTGRTEAFFGQGTRLTVV.

This clone was found once. V and J are TRBV11-3 and TRBJ2-7; TRBD1 matches 11 bases. The CDR3 contains 15 residues. Germline CDR1 reads SGHNT; CDR2 reads YENEEA. The junction had 3 bases not matched to a gene; V was cut back by 4 bases and J by 1 base. The chain's CDR3 is CASSSDRGLSYEQYF. The CDR3 DNA reads as TGTGCCAGCAGCTCGGACAGGGGGCTATCCTACGAGCAGTACTTC.

This clone has only one observation. The chain uses TRBV5-1 and TRBJ2-2, with 10 bases aligning to TRBD2. The CDR3 sequence is 14 residues long. Germline V gene sequence: CDR1 SGHRS, CDR2 YFSETQ. V lost 6 bases, J lost 5 bases, and 4 bases stayed unmatched. The CDR3 nucleotides are TGCGCCAGCAAGTGGACTAGCGGTACCGGGGAGCTGTTTTTT. It yields the protein CASKWTSGTGELFF.

This clone turned up a few times. J is TRBJ2-7 and V is TRBV25-1; TRBD2 matches 11 bases. V lost 10 bases, J lost 5 bases, and 19 bases stayed unmatched. The CDR3 covers 17 residues. The germline gives CDR1 MGHDK, CDR2 SYGVNS. CDR3 amino acids: CAISPGVSGRAIDEQYF. The CDR3 DNA is TGTGCCATCTCCCCTGGGGTTAGCGGGAGGGCCATTGACGAGCAGTACTTC.

The rearrangement joins TRBV5-1 to TRBJ2-1; D is possibly TRBD2 (6 bases). Trimming pared 4 bases from V and 7 bases from J, leaving 18 bases between. The germline V gene has CDR1 SGHRS and CDR2 YFSETQ. The CDR3 is made up of 15 amino acids. The CDR3 coding sequence is TGCGCCAGCAGCCGTGCAGGCGGGAAGGAGAATGAGCAGTTCTTC. Encoded protein: CASSRAGGKENEQFF.

V and J are TRBV30 and TRBJ2-3, with 8 positions matching TRBD2. CDR1 is GTSNPN and CDR2 is SVGIG in the germline V gene (reference sequence). This CDR3 comprises 19 residues. Losses at the gene ends were 1 base for V and 0 bases for J; bases not matched to a gene: 15. In nucleotides, the CDR3 is TGTGCCTGGAGTGCTTTTAGCGGGGACCTTTTTTCTAGCACAGATACGCAGTATTTT. It codes for CAWSAFSGDLFSSTDTQYF. Filled out from reference TRBV30 and TRBJ2-3, the complete variable domain reads SQTIHQWPATLVQPVGSPLSLECTVEGTSNPNLYWYRQAAGRGLQLLFYSVGIGQISSEVPQNLSASRPQDRQFILSSKKLLLSDSGFYLCAWSAFSGDLFSSTDTQYFGPGTRLTVL.

This chain connects TRBV19 to TRBJ1-5; D not certain. Trimming shortened V by 5 bases and J by 6 bases, and 11 bases separated the two germline ends. This CDR3 region has 13 residues. Germline lookup yields CDR1 LNHDA and CDR2 SQIVND (reference sequence). CDR3 amino acids: CASSGRGGQPQHF. The CDR3 DNA is TGTGCCAGTAGTGGGCGGGGAGGTCAGCCCCAGCATTTT.

V usage is TRBV13 and J usage is TRBJ2-5; TRBD2 aligns across 9 bases. The germline V gene encodes CDR1 PRHDT and CDR2 FYEKMQ (reference sequence). The junction had 7 bases not matched to a gene; V was cut back by 5 bases and J by 9 bases. The CDR3 runs to 13 residues. CDR3 in amino acids: CASSPSGGMAQYF. Here the CDR3 DNA reads TGTGCCAGCAGCCCGAGCGGGGGGATGGCCCAGTACTTC.

This chain connects TRBV14 to TRBJ2-4, with 8 bases lining up with TRBD1. Germline loops: CDR1 SGHDN, CDR2 FVKESK. CDR3 length equals 15 residues. J lost 5 bases, V lost 5 bases, and 8 bases had no gene match. The CDR3 region is CASSAETGAENIQYF. The CDR3 DNA follows: TGTGCCAGCAGCGCCGAGACAGGGGCCGAAAACATTCAGTACTTC.

This clone was seen only a few times. The DNA of the CDR3 is TGTGCCATCAGTGAGGCGACTCACCTCGGCTCCTACAATGAGCAGTTCTTC. Translation gives CAISEATHLGSYNEQFF. V is TRBV10-3 and J is TRBJ2-1; D is uncertain. The CDR3 consists of 17 residues. Trimming pared 2 bases from V and 0 bases from J, leaving 14 bases between. CDR1 and CDR2 from the germline V gene are ENHRY and SYGVKD.

The chain employs TRBV6-1 and TRBJ1-1; tentatively, D is TRBD1 (6 bases). There are 14 residues in the CDR3. Germline CDR1 MNHNS, CDR2 SASEGT. V dropped 3 bases and J dropped 4 bases, with 12 bases sitting between them. The CDR3 loop reads CASSDPGAGTEAFF. The CDR3 nucleotides are TGTGCCAGCAGTGACCCAGGGGCGGGCACTGAAGCTTTCTTT.

The chain uses TRBV5-6 and TRBJ2-7; TRBD1 matches 8 bases. Unmatched junction bases numbered 9, after V lost 3 bases and J lost 4 bases. Looked up from germline, CDR1 is SGHDT and CDR2 is YYEEEE. The CDR3 is 15 residues long. CDR3 in DNA: TGTGCCAGCAGCTCGACTGGACAGGGTAGTTACGAGCAGTACTTC. The encoded protein is CASSSTGQGSYEQYF.

This clone was recorded a few times. The sample has other DNA sequences that encode this CDR3 too. V usage is TRBV7-2 and J usage is TRBJ2-7; D gene ambiguous. CDR3 size: 11 residues. In germline, CDR1 is SGHTA, CDR2 FQGNSA. With 4 bases removed from V and 3 bases from J, the gap between germline ends came to 4 bases. For the CDR3, the DNA is TGTGCCAGCAGCTCTTACTACGAGCAGTACTTC. Translation: CASSSYYEQYF. The full variable domain, completed using reference TRBV7-2 and TRBJ2-7, is GAGVSQSPSNKVTEKGKDVELRCDPISGHTALYWYRQSLGQGLEFLIYFQGNSAPDKSGLPSDRFSAERTGGSVSTLTIQRTQQEDSAVYLCASSSYYEQYFGPGTRLTVT.

This clone was observed a few times. The V gene is TRBV10-3, the J gene TRBJ2-2; D is perhaps TRBD1 (5 bases). Per germline, CDR1 ENHRY and CDR2 SYGVKD. Between the trimmed V and J ends, which lost 6 bases and 4 bases, there was a span of 9 bases. The CDR3 is 13 residues long. CDR3 loop: CAIRGQSTGELFF. In DNA, the CDR3 is TGTGCCATCAGGGGGCAGAGCACCGGGGAGCTGTTTTTT.